The sequence of this TCR beta chain was determined in a study of technical replicates of blood from several donors. TCRdb's copy holds only in-frame clones and misses some; the assay was immunoSEQ multiplex PCR. The table lists 90,000 to 100,000 clones, roughly 94% of them singletons. The source of this sequence is a human donor in good health. Sequencing input: T cells isolated from PBMCs.

CDR3 in DNA: TGTGCCAGCGGAGCCGTGGGACAGGTTATAATGAACACTGAAGCTTTCTTT. This translates into CASGAVGQVIMNTEAFF. The chain joins TRBV21-1 to TRBJ1-1; the table's TRBD1 call for D was not verified on the DNA. TRBV21-1 constitutes a pseudogene. The CDR3 covers 17 residues.